This is a list of T cell receptor beta chains from one sample in a study of T cells of healthy individuals. In TCRdb, the 5' RACE reads were re-called with MiXCR into one record per CDR3 protein. The data contain some 85,000 distinct CDR3 sequences, 4% to 5.5% of them seen just once; the ten biggest clones take up 6.5% to 8%. Source of these receptors: a female donor in good health. The CDR3 runs from the conserved cysteine through the conserved F or W. The D gene is left open where the match is weak. Expanded clones get a size class; other rows say once, few or many, or leave the size out.

d_gene	j_gene	abundance	v_gene	CDR3aa	CDR3nt
.	TRBJ2-6	few	TRBV5-1	CASSRDGYSGANVLTF	TGCGCCAGCAGCAGGGACGGATACTCTGGGGCCAACGTCCTGACTTTC
TRBD1	TRBJ1-2	many	TRBV20-1	CSARDSSAGQASGYTF	TGCAGTGCTAGAGATAGTTCGGCGGGACAGGCCTCTGGCTACACCTTC
.	TRBJ2-3	.	TRBV7-2	CASSLVAGGGTDTQYF	TGTGCCAGCAGCTTAGTCGCAGGAGGGGGGACAGATACGCAGTATTTT
.	TRBJ1-1	few	TRBV5-6	CASSLVEAGRVTEAFF	TGTGCCAGCAGCTTGGTCGAGGCAGGGAGAGTGACTGAAGCTTTCTTT
TRBD2	TRBJ2-1	few	TRBV11-2	CASTKTSDHNEQFF	TGTGCCAGCACCAAGACTAGCGACCACAATGAGCAGTTCTTC
.	TRBJ2-7	few	TRBV5-4	CASSRAGTLSYEQYF	TGTGCCAGCAGCAGAGCCGGGACTCTATCCTACGAGCAGTACTTC
.	TRBJ1-1	many	TRBV29-1	CSVVVRGKSAEAFF	TGCAGCGTTGTGGTCCGGGGGAAAAGCGCTGAAGCTTTCTTT
TRBD2	TRBJ2-1	.	TRBV11-2	CASSLRRGSEEFF	TGTGCCAGCAGCTTAAGGCGGGGGTCCGAAGAGTTCTTC
.	TRBJ2-3	many	TRBV4-1	CASSQDKRSTDTQYF	TGCGCCAGCAGCCAAGATAAGCGGTCCACAGATACGCAGTATTTT
.	TRBJ1-2	many	TRBV7-9	CASSLKAGNGYTF	TGTGCCAGCAGCTTAAAGGCAGGGAATGGCTACACCTTC
.	TRBJ1-3	many	TRBV9	CASSADVNTIYF	TGTGCCAGCAGCGCTGATGTAAACACCATATATTTT
.	TRBJ1-2	few	TRBV5-4	CASSEGYGYTF	TGTGCCAGCAGCGAGGGCTATGGCTACACCTTC
.	TRBJ2-7	many	TRBV4-3	CASSQAQGYEQYF	TGCGCCAGCAGCCAAGCACAGGGATACGAGCAGTACTTC
.	TRBJ2-5	few	TRBV7-2	CASSQGNWVFETQYF	TGTGCCAGCAGCCAAGGGAACTGGGTGTTTGAGACCCAGTACTTC
TRBD2	TRBJ2-1	many	TRBV12-3/TRBV12-4	CASILGLAGVGEQFF	TGTGCCAGCATCCTTGGACTAGCGGGAGTTGGGGAGCAGTTCTTC
.	TRBJ2-3	many	TRBV4-3	CASSQEFGGTDTQYF	TGCGCCAGCAGCCAAGAGTTCGGGGGTACAGATACGCAGTATTTT
.	TRBJ1-6	many	TRBV6-9	CASTGQGNSPLHF	TGTGCCAGCACGGGGCAGGGGAATTCACCCCTCCACTTT
.	TRBJ2-1	many	TRBV6-5	CASTLGGYNEQFF	TGTGCCAGCACCCTAGGGGGGTACAATGAGCAGTTCTTC
TRBD1	TRBJ2-5	.	TRBV5-4	CASSATGGGETQYF	TGTGCCAGCAGCGCAACAGGGGGCGGCGAGACCCAGTACTTC
TRBD1	TRBJ1-2	many	TRBV29-1	CSVEDPIRQGNGYTF	TGCAGCGTTGAAGATCCAATCCGACAGGGGAATGGCTACACCTTC
.	TRBJ1-1	many	TRBV28	CASSLSGNTEAFF	TGTGCCAGCAGTTTATCAGGGAACACTGAAGCTTTCTTT
TRBD1	TRBJ2-5	many	TRBV20-1	CSASGQGADQETQYF	TGCAGTGCTAGCGGACAGGGGGCCGACCAAGAGACCCAGTACTTC
TRBD1	TRBJ1-1	.	TRBV6-5	CASRLDRAHLLF	TGTGCCAGCAGGCTCGACAGGGCCCACCTCCTCTTT
.	TRBJ2-6	many	TRBV12-3/TRBV12-4	CASTRNGANVLTF	TGTGCCAGCACGAGGAATGGGGCCAACGTCCTGACTTTC
.	TRBJ2-7	.	TRBV7-2	CTSSLAGAYEQYF	TGTACCAGCAGCTTAGCGGGGGCCTACGAGCAGTACTTC